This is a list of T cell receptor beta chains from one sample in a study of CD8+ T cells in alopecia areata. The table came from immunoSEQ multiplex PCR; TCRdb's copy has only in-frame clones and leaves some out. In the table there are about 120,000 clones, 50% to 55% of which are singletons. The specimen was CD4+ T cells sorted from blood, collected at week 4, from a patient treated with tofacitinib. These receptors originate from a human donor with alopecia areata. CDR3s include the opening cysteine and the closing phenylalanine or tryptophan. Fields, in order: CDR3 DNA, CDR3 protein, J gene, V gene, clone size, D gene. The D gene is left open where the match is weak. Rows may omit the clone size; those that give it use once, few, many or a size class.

CDR3 DNA: TGCAGCGGTGGGGACCGCCGGGAGGAAAAACTGTTTTTT
CDR3 protein: CSGGDRREEKLFF
J gene: TRBJ1-4
V gene: TRBV29-1
clone size: few
D gene: .

CDR3 DNA: TGTGCCAGTCGGGACAGGGGCACAGATACGCAGTATTTT
CDR3 protein: CASRDRGTDTQYF
J gene: TRBJ2-3
V gene: TRBV19
clone size: few
D gene: TRBD1

CDR3 DNA: TGTGCCAGCAGTTACAGGCCTAGCGAGTTCAAAAACATTCAGTACTTC
CDR3 protein: CASSYRPSEFKNIQYF
J gene: TRBJ2-4
V gene: TRBV6-5
clone size: .
D gene: .

CDR3 DNA: TGTGCCAGCACCCCATCGGGGGGCGAAATGGCGAACACCATATATTTT
CDR3 protein: CASTPSGGEMANTIYF
J gene: TRBJ1-3
V gene: TRBV18
clone size: many
D gene: .

CDR3 DNA: TGCGCCAGCAGCTTGGACAGGGTAGGGGAGCAGTACTTC
CDR3 protein: CASSLDRVGEQYF
J gene: TRBJ2-7
V gene: TRBV5-1
clone size: .
D gene: .

CDR3 DNA: TGTGCCAGTAGTGCCCGGGGGAGCGGGAATGAGCAGTTCTTC
CDR3 protein: CASSARGSGNEQFF
J gene: TRBJ2-1
V gene: TRBV19
clone size: few
D gene: .

CDR3 DNA: TGTGCCAGCAGTTTCGACCGGGAGTCCTACGAGCAGTACTTC
CDR3 protein: CASSFDRESYEQYF
J gene: TRBJ2-7
V gene: TRBV6-5
clone size: .
D gene: .

CDR3 DNA: TGTGCCAGCAGTTGGAGACTTGAACATGGCTACACCTTC
CDR3 protein: CASSWRLEHGYTF
J gene: TRBJ1-2
V gene: TRBV6-6
clone size: few
D gene: .

CDR3 DNA: TGTGCCTGGAGGCCACAGGGGAGAACAGATACGCAGTATTTT
CDR3 protein: CAWRPQGRTDTQYF
J gene: TRBJ2-3
V gene: TRBV30
clone size: .
D gene: TRBD1

CDR3 DNA: TGCGCCAGCAGTCAACCCCCGTATGGGAGTTCTGGGAATGAGCAGTTCTTC
CDR3 protein: CASSQPPYGSSGNEQFF
J gene: TRBJ2-1
V gene: TRBV23-1
clone size: .
D gene: .

CDR3 DNA: TGCAGCGGCAGAGTTTTATCCTACAATGAGCAGTTCTTC
CDR3 protein: CSGRVLSYNEQFF
J gene: TRBJ2-1
V gene: TRBV29-1
clone size: .
D gene: .

CDR3 DNA: TGCAGCGGCAGACAGGGGTGGGGCACTGAAGCTTTCTTT
CDR3 protein: CSGRQGWGTEAFF
J gene: TRBJ1-1
V gene: TRBV29-1
clone size: .
D gene: TRBD1

CDR3 DNA: TGTGCCAGCAGTTTGCGAGGCCAGGGGGCAACTGGGGCCAACGTCCTGACTTTC
CDR3 protein: CASSLRGQGATGANVLTF
J gene: TRBJ2-6
V gene: TRBV27
clone size: .
D gene: TRBD1

CDR3 DNA: TGTGCCTGGAGTGGGGGAAGCATGAACACTGAAGCTTTCTTT
CDR3 protein: CAWSGGSMNTEAFF
J gene: TRBJ1-1
V gene: TRBV30
clone size: .
D gene: .

CDR3 DNA: TGTGCCATCAGTGAGTCGAGGACTGCCGCTAATTCACCCCTCCACTTT
CDR3 protein: CAISESRTAANSPLHF
J gene: TRBJ1-6
V gene: TRBV10-3
clone size: few
D gene: .

CDR3 DNA: TGTGCCAGCAGCCCCCGACAGAGCCACGAGCAGTACTTC
CDR3 protein: CASSPRQSHEQYF
J gene: TRBJ2-7
V gene: TRBV7-7
clone size: .
D gene: .

CDR3 DNA: TGTGCCAGCAGCGTCGGAACTAATCAGCCCCAGCATTTT
CDR3 protein: CASSVGTNQPQHF
J gene: TRBJ1-5
V gene: TRBV7-3
clone size: .
D gene: .